One T cell receptor (beta chain) is described in this entry. Antigen specificity is unknown. Profiling relied on immunoSEQ multiplex PCR, and the TCRdb table lists in-frame clones only, not all of them. The repertoire holds about 78,000 clones, with approximately 86% as singletons. The data originate from a study of T cell responses to AZD1222 COVID-19 vaccine. CDR3 length: 15 residues. From germline, CDR1 is LGHDT and CDR2 YNNKEL (reference sequence). J gave up 5 bases and V 1 base, and 7 bases lay outside the gene matches. Study results and limitations: Donors skewed white British and female; clonal diversity was possibly underestimated. Among spike-specific TCRs, nearly half reportedly target unmutated variant regions. Breadth and depth of Spike-specific TCRs rose after two AZD1222 doses. Scientists sampled the repertoires only once the peak T cell response had passed.

The chain carries TRBV3-1 (or the pseudogene TRBV3-2) and TRBJ1-2; 7 bases are a match to TRBD1. The specimen was peripheral blood, collected on day 0 of MenACWY control vaccination. This receptor was taken from an adult in good health. CDR3 DNA: TGTGCCAGCAGCCAAGGAGCAGACAGGGCATATGGCTACACCTTC. It codes for CASSQGADRAYGYTF.